The rows below give T cell receptor beta chains drawn from one sample of a study of T cell changes during pregnancy in multiple sclerosis. The method was immunoSEQ multiplex PCR; TCRdb's version includes in-frame clones alone and lacks a portion of them. The table records tens of thousands of clones, approximately 92% of them present only once. Sequences were derived from peripheral blood, sampled after pregnancy. The receptors stem from a female donor with multiple sclerosis, enrolled in a pregnancy study. The CDR3 runs from the conserved cysteine through the conserved F or W. D genes are given only for firm matches. Size is stated for part of the rows, as once, few or many counts, or as a class when the clone is expanded.

v_gene	d_gene	j_gene	abundance	CDR3aa	CDR3nt
TRBV4-3	TRBD2	TRBJ2-7	-	CASSLSGTSNSEQYF	TGCGCCAGCAGCCTAAGCGGGACTTCAAACAGCGAGCAGTACTTC
TRBV7-2	-	TRBJ1-1	-	CASSPDTYEAFF	TGTGCCAGCAGCCCCGACACCTATGAAGCTTTCTTT
TRBV7-2	-	TRBJ2-3	-	CASSLMLREDTQYF	TGTGCCAGCAGCTTAATGCTCAGGGAAGATACGCAGTATTTT
TRBV27	-	TRBJ1-6	-	CASSSGQRSYNSPLHF	TGTGCCAGCAGCTCTGGACAGCGCTCCTATAATTCACCCCTCCACTTT
TRBV19	-	TRBJ1-2	-	CASSILVESSRGYTF	TGTGCCAGTAGTATTTTAGTTGAGTCCTCGAGGGGCTACACCTTC
TRBV10-3	TRBD2	TRBJ2-3	-	CAISELAGSTDTQYF	TGTGCCATCAGTGAGTTAGCGGGGAGCACAGATACGCAGTATTTT
TRBV5-4	-	TRBJ1-4	-	CATRGARTNEKLFF	TGTGCCACTCGGGGGGCCCGAACTAATGAAAAACTGTTTTTT
TRBV6-1	-	TRBJ1-5	-	CASSDGGRGNQPQHF	TGTGCCAGCAGTGATGGGGGCAGGGGCAATCAGCCCCAGCATTTT
TRBV9	TRBD1	TRBJ2-2	-	CASSGQGSGELFF	TGTGCCAGCAGCGGACAGGGATCCGGGGAGCTGTTTTTT
TRBV2	TRBD1	TRBJ1-1	-	CASSELGQPLNTEAFF	TGTGCCAGCAGTGAACTGGGACAGCCCTTGAACACTGAAGCTTTCTTT
TRBV7-9	-	TRBJ1-4	-	CASSAGGLLFF	TGTGCCAGCAGCGCGGGAGGCTTACTGTTTTTT
TRBV29-1	-	TRBJ2-1	-	CSVARTSNNEQFF	TGCAGCGTTGCCCGGACTTCCAACAATGAGCAGTTCTTC
TRBV6-4	TRBD2	TRBJ2-3	-	CASSASGGSTDTQYF	TGTGCCAGCAGTGCCAGCGGGGGGTCGACAGATACGCAGTATTTT
TRBV20-1	-	TRBJ2-1	-	CSARDRQAQFF	TGCAGTGCTAGAGATCGGCAGGCCCAGTTCTTC
TRBV18	-	TRBJ2-2	-	CASSPPGTSGELFF	TGTGCCAGCTCACCACCCGGGACATCCGGGGAGCTGTTTTTT
TRBV11-2	-	TRBJ2-6	-	CASSRQFAGANVLTF	TGTGCCAGCAGCCGACAGTTTGCTGGGGCCAACGTCCTGACTTTC
TRBV9	TRBD1	TRBJ2-7	few	CASSGRDRGTHEQYF	TGTGCCAGCAGCGGACGGGACAGGGGTACCCACGAGCAGTACTTC
TRBV5-4	-	TRBJ2-5	-	CASSFPREETQYF	TGTGCCAGCAGCTTCCCCAGGGAAGAGACCCAGTACTTC
TRBV5-6	-	TRBJ1-4	-	CASSLGRGEKLFF	TGTGCCAGCAGCTTGGGACGAGGGGAAAAACTGTTTTTT
TRBV6-5	-	TRBJ2-7	-	CASSYGGSYEQYF	TGTGCCAGCAGTTACGGGGGGTCCTACGAGCAGTACTTC
TRBV11-3	TRBD1	TRBJ2-6	-	CASSSTGRAGANVLTF	TGTGCCAGCAGCTCGACAGGGCGAGCTGGGGCCAACGTCCTGACTTTC
TRBV12-5	TRBD1	TRBJ1-1	-	CASGLVVQGAFNTEAFF	TGTGCTAGTGGTTTGGTCGTCCAGGGGGCCTTTAACACTGAAGCTTTCTTT
TRBV19	TRBD1	TRBJ1-2	-	CASSTSGGARYGYTF	TGTGCCAGTAGTACATCAGGGGGCGCTCGCTATGGCTACACCTTC
TRBV29-1	-	TRBJ1-5	few	CSVLVGRGQPQHF	TGCAGCGTCCTGGTGGGGAGGGGTCAGCCCCAGCATTTT
TRBV5-1	-	TRBJ2-1	-	CASVAGSYNEQFF	TGCGCCAGCGTCGCGGGGAGCTACAATGAGCAGTTCTTC
TRBV19	-	TRBJ1-3	-	CASSIGGAGSGNTIYF	TGTGCCAGTAGTATCGGAGGGGCCGGCTCTGGAAACACCATATATTTT
TRBV2	-	TRBJ2-6	-	CASGDTSLSSGANVLTF	TGTGCCAGCGGGGATACTAGTCTGAGCTCTGGGGCCAACGTCCTGACTTTC
TRBV7-7	TRBD1	TRBJ2-1	-	CASSLVGGGDEQFF	TGTGCTAGCAGCCTTGTAGGGGGCGGCGATGAGCAGTTCTTC
TRBV5-5	-	TRBJ1-1	-	CASSLEENRNTEAFF	TGTGCCAGCAGCTTGGAAGAGAACAGGAACACTGAAGCTTTCTTT
TRBV7-2	TRBD1	TRBJ1-6	-	CASSLGRGLSPLHF	TGTGCCAGCAGCTTAGGCAGGGGGCTCTCACCCCTCCACTTT
TRBV7-2	TRBD1	TRBJ1-1	-	CASSPRGTGANTEAFF	TGTGCCAGCAGCCCTAGGGGGACAGGGGCTAACACTGAAGCTTTCTTT
TRBV18	-	TRBJ1-1	-	CASSPEPDLAEAFF	TGTGCCAGCTCACCGGAGCCGGACTTGGCTGAAGCTTTCTTT
TRBV27	TRBD2	TRBJ2-5	once	CASRNLAGRVETQYF	TGTGCCAGCAGAAATCTAGCGGGGCGGGTGGAGACCCAGTACTTC
TRBV13	TRBD1	TRBJ1-1	-	CASSAKTGRTEAFF	TGTGCCAGCAGCGCCAAGACAGGGCGAACTGAAGCTTTCTTT
TRBV30	TRBD2	TRBJ2-3	-	CAWSLLAPGTSGVSPLITQYF	TGTGCCTGGAGTCTATTGGCCCCTGGGACTAGCGGGGTTTCCCCTCTAATTACGCAGTATTTT
TRBV5-8	TRBD2	TRBJ2-3	once	CASSLPGTRVDTQYF	TGTGCCAGCAGCTTGCCCGGGACTAGAGTAGATACGCAGTATTTT
TRBV28	-	TRBJ2-5	once	CASSLGTLQETQYF	TGTGCCAGCAGTCTCGGGACACTACAAGAGACCCAGTACTTC
TRBV9	-	TRBJ1-3	-	CASSVFRKTVPGNTIYF	TGTGCCAGCAGCGTCTTCCGGAAGACAGTCCCTGGAAACACCATATATTTT
TRBV6-1	-	TRBJ1-5	-	CASSGTANQPQHF	TGTGCCAGCAGTGGGACAGCTAATCAGCCCCAGCATTTT
TRBV6-4	-	TRBJ2-3	-	CASSLGGGGTDTQYF	TGTGCCAGCAGTCTCGGAGGAGGGGGCACAGATACGCAGTATTTT
TRBV15	-	TRBJ2-2	once	CATSSGQNTGELFF	TGTGCCACCAGCAGCGGACAGAACACCGGGGAGCTGTTTTTT